This is a list of T cell receptor beta chains from one sample in a study of cytomegalovirus exposure and HLA in healthy donors. Here immunoSEQ multiplex PCR was the method, and the copy in TCRdb shows in-frame clones only, minus some. Among 85,000 to 100,000 clones, under 65% were seen once, and the ten largest hold approximately 3%. Source material: PBMCs. The origin of the receptors is a man aged 60-69 years in good health and CMV-seronegative. Both conserved end residues are part of each CDR3. Each record gives: V gene, J gene, clone size, D gene, CDR3 protein, CDR3 DNA. A D gene is named only where the DNA matches it firmly. Clone size, where shown, is once, few, many, or a class for clones that have expanded.

TRBV19,TRBJ1-1,-,TRBD1,CASSTGTGYNTEAFF,TGTGCCAGTAGTACTGGGACAGGGTATAACACTGAAGCTTTCTTT
TRBV20-1,TRBJ1-1,-,-,CSHRRNTEAFF,TGCAGCCACAGGAGGAACACTGAAGCTTTCTTT
TRBV18,TRBJ2-7,-,-,CASSPPSEAGVGVQYF,TGTGCCAGCTCACCCCCTTCTGAGGCAGGGGTAGGCGTGCAGTACTTC
TRBV7-3,TRBJ2-3,once,-,CASSRSPTTDTQYF,TGTGCCAGCAGCCGAAGCCCCACCACAGATACGCAGTATTTT
TRBV11-2,TRBJ1-1,-,TRBD1,CASSFASGTGVDTEAFF,TGTGCCAGCAGCTTCGCATCCGGGACAGGGGTCGACACTGAAGCTTTCTTT
TRBV27,TRBJ2-7,few,TRBD2,CASSFSAGSPYEQYF,TGTGCCAGCAGTTTTTCAGCGGGATCCCCCTACGAGCAGTACTTC
TRBV21-1,TRBJ2-7,few,-,CASSKGFWTYNTYEQYF,TGTGCCAGCAGCAAAGGGTTCTGGACTTATAATACCTACGAGCAGTACTTC
TRBV5-4,TRBJ1-2,once,TRBD1,CASSTIDTGGYGYTF,TGTGCCAGCAGCACCATCGATACAGGGGGGTATGGCTACACCTTC
TRBV5-1,TRBJ1-2,-,-,CASTNGGVRLNGYTF,TGCGCCAGCACCAATGGAGGGGTAAGGCTGAATGGCTACACCTTC
TRBV28,TRBJ1-5,-,-,CASSPTDSNQPQHF,TGTGCCAGCAGTCCAACAGATAGCAATCAGCCCCAGCATTTT
TRBV5-1,TRBJ2-7,-,TRBD2,CASSTSSGASTYEQYF,TGCGCCAGCAGCACCTCTAGCGGGGCATCAACCTACGAGCAGTACTTC